This TCR beta chain originates from a study of neurological immune-mediated disorders. Each CDR3 protein is one row after TCRdb ran MiXCR on the 5' RACE reads. The repertoire includes 55,000 to 70,000 distinct CDR3 sequences, about 10% of them detected once, and about 6.3% sits in the top ten. The sample holds many counts of this clonotype. Time point given: longitudinal time-point 1 (baseline). V lost 0 bases to trimming and J lost 6 bases, with 7 bases between them. The CDR3 loop spans 14 amino acids. Germline-derived CDR1 and CDR2 are SGHRS and YFSETQ. The TCR originated in a male donor with HTLV-1-associated myelopathy (HAM/TSP). Input material: PBMCs. The rearrangement uses TRBV5-1 and TRBJ1-6, with D hard to call. CDR3: CASSLDGSNSPLHF. The CDR3 DNA reads as TGCGCCAGCAGCTTGGACGGGAGTAATTCACCCCTCCACTTT.